Reported below is one T cell receptor beta chain. Each cDNA held unique molecular identifiers, and template switching gave it a universal primer site. A single record per CDR3 protein comes from TCRdb applying MiXCR to the 5' RACE reads. The data contain around 1.7 million distinct CDR3 sequences, around 33% of them singletons. This record belongs to a study of identical twins. The CDR3 sequence is 14 residues long. Germline CDR1 ENHRY, CDR2 SYGVKD. Trimming took off 6 bases at V and 9 bases at J, with 18 bases between the two ends. The sequence was obtained from a newborn girl in good health. The specimen was cord blood. The chain has TRBV10-3 and TRBJ1-5; tentatively, D is TRBD1 (5 bases). The CDR3 region is CAISVKGSHWPQHF. CDR3 bases: TGTGCCATCAGCGTAAAGGGGTCCCACTGGCCCCAGCATTTT.